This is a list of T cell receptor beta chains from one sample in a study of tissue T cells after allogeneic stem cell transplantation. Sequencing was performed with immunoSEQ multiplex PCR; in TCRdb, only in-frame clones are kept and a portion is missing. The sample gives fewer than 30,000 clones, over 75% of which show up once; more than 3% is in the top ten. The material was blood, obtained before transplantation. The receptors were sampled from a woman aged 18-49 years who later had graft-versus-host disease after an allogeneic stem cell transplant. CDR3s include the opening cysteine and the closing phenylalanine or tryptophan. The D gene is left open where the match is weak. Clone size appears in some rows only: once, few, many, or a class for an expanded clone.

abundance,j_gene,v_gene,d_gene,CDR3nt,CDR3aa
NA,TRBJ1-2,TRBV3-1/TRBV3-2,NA,TGTGCCAGCAGCCAAGCCGCAGTAGATAACGGCTACACCTTC,CASSQAAVDNGYTF
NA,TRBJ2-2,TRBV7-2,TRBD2,TGTGCCAGCAGGGAGACTAGCGGGGGCAACACCGGGGAGCTGTTTTTT,CASRETSGGNTGELFF
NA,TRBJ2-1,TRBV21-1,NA,TGTGCCAGCAGAGAAAGGGGGGAAGGGACTAGCGGAACTATCTCCTACAATGAGCAGTTCTTC,CASRERGEGTSGTISYNEQFF
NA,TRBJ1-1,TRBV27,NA,TGTGCCAGCAGTCTTTTCTTGGACAGCATGAACACTGAAGCTTTCTTT,CASSLFLDSMNTEAFF
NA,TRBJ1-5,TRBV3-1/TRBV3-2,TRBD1,TGTGCCAGCAGCCTAGGATCTACAGGGGATCAGCCCCAGCATTTT,CASSLGSTGDQPQHF
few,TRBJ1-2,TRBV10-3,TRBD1,TGTGCCATCAGTCCCTACCCAGACAGGGGCGATGGCTACACCTTC,CAISPYPDRGDGYTF
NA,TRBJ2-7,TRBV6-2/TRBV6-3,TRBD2,TGTGCCAGCAGTTACGGGACTAGCGCCTACGAGCAGTACTTC,CASSYGTSAYEQYF
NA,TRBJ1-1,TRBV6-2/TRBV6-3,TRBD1,TGTGCCAGCAGTTACAGGACAGGGAGGACTGAAGCTTTCTTT,CASSYRTGRTEAFF
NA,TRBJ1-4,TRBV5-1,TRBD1,TGCGCCAGCAGCCCCGGACAGGGGGCGTACGATGAAAAACTGTTTTTT,CASSPGQGAYDEKLFF
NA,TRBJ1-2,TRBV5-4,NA,TGTGCCAGCAGCTTGAGCAGGACCTATGGCTACACCTTC,CASSLSRTYGYTF
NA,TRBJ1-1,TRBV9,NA,TGTGCCAGCAGCGTAGGCCAGGGAGTGAACACTGAAGCTTTCTTT,CASSVGQGVNTEAFF
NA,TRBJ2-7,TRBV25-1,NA,TGTGCCAGCAAAGCGGACTCCTACGAGCAGTACTTC,CASKADSYEQYF
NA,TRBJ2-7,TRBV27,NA,TGTGCCAGCAGTTTCAATTACGAGCAGTACTTC,CASSFNYEQYF
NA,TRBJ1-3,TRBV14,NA,TGTGCCAGCCGGGGGAGCTCTGGAAACACCATATATTTT,CASRGSSGNTIYF
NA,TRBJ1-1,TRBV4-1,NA,TGCGCCAGCAGCCAATATTCAGGGGTAACTGAAGCTTTCTTT,CASSQYSGVTEAFF
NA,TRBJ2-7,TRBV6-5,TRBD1,TGTGCCAGCAGCGAGCCGGGACAGGGAACCTACGAGCAGTACTTC,CASSEPGQGTYEQYF
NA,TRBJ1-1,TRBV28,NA,TGTGCCAGCAGTTCCCCCGGGACACGGGCGTACACTGAAGCTTTCTTT,CASSSPGTRAYTEAFF
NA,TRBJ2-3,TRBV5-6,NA,TGTGCCAGCAGCTTGGTAAGGGGAGGTACGCAGTATTTT,CASSLVRGGTQYF
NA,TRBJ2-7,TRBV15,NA,TGTGCCACCAGCAGAGATTCCAGGGTCCACGAGCAGTACTTC,CATSRDSRVHEQYF
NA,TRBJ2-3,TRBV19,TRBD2,TGTGCCAGTAGTGTGACTAGCGCTAGCACAGATACGCAGTATTTT,CASSVTSASTDTQYF
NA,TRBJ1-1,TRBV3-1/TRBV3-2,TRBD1,TGTGCCAGCAGCCCGAATCAGGGGGGGACTGAAGCTTTCTTT,CASSPNQGGTEAFF
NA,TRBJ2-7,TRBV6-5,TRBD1,TGTGCCAGCACCCGGGGACAGTTCAGCTCCTACGAGCAGTACTTC,CASTRGQFSSYEQYF
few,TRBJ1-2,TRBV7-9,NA,TGTGCCAGCAGCTTTTACACAGGGCTCTATGGCTACACCTTC,CASSFYTGLYGYTF